A selection of T cell receptor beta chains follows, all from one sample in a study of chemoradiotherapy in HPV16-positive cancers. TCRdb keeps only in-frame clones here, not all; method: immunoSEQ multiplex PCR. The sample shows 9,500 to 15,000 clones, nearly 90% of them seen only once. The sample was taken from a patient who underwent chemoradiotherapy. These receptors were collected from a human donor with HPV-associated anogenital cancer. Both conserved end residues are trimmed from each CDR3.

v_gene: TRBV15; CDR3aa: ATSRDTQANQPQH
v_gene: TRBV18; CDR3aa: ASSPPVETQY
v_gene: TRBV5-1; CDR3aa: ASSPPGGHRGYT
v_gene: TRBV15; CDR3aa: ATSLDTHTGELF
v_gene: TRBV4-1; CDR3aa: ASSLKGGNYEQY
v_gene: TRBV25-1; CDR3aa: ASTQGTSHNEQF
v_gene: TRBV25-1; CDR3aa: ASMGHANTEAF
v_gene: TRBV7-2; CDR3aa: ASSLTAGTGELF
v_gene: TRBV5-6; CDR3aa: ASSLGTPNQPQH
v_gene: TRBV6-1; CDR3aa: ASSEGQGLYNEQF
v_gene: TRBV25-1; CDR3aa: ASSGQTGGRGRDNEQF
v_gene: TRBV19; CDR3aa: ASSADSGIKEQY
v_gene: TRBV10-3; CDR3aa: AISENGSQRAYT
v_gene: TRBV5-1; CDR3aa: ASSGWGVNEQY
v_gene: TRBV6-6; CDR3aa: ASSYRPGGEQF
v_gene: TRBV15; CDR3aa: ATRARQGDFGNQPQH
v_gene: TRBV5-1; CDR3aa: ASSLAPGSGNTIY
v_gene: TRBV29-1; CDR3aa: SAGQVANNEQF
v_gene: TRBV14; CDR3aa: ASSQRRDQETQY
v_gene: TRBV5-1; CDR3aa: ASRDSGSRNGELF
v_gene: TRBV2; CDR3aa: ASRQRYSNQPQH
v_gene: TRBV25-1; CDR3aa: ASSAGVVNTEAF
v_gene: TRBV1; CDR3aa: TSSTRGTRQGVGGYT
v_gene: TRBV12-5; CDR3aa: ASGLGVTDTQY
v_gene: TRBV10-1; CDR3aa: ASSESIVSSGGKNTGELF
v_gene: TRBV19; CDR3aa: ASSGLLQPQH
v_gene: TRBV27; CDR3aa: ASSLSGDNQPQH
v_gene: TRBV5-1; CDR3aa: ASSLRLAGYAQRETQY
v_gene: TRBV7-2; CDR3aa: ASSLFWTGTTFEQY
v_gene: TRBV6-5; CDR3aa: ASSYSIITGGDTQY
v_gene: TRBV5-8; CDR3aa: ASRLTRANEQF
v_gene: TRBV10-2; CDR3aa: ASRTDGPYGYT
v_gene: TRBV5-6; CDR3aa: ASSEDRDPGNTIY